The 7 T cell receptor beta chains given below trace back to one sample, sequenced in a study of blood T cell repertoires in COVID-19. Data came from immunoSEQ multiplex PCR; TCRdb stores just in-frame clones and leaves some out. The data contain approximately 260,000 clones, around four fifths of them singletons. The sample consisted of peripheral blood. The source is a man between 60 and 75 years old who had recovered from COVID-19.

This chain joins TRBV9 and TRBJ1-5, with D possibly being TRBD1 (6 bases). With 4 bases removed from V and 3 bases from J, the gap between germline ends came to 11 bases. Germline loops: CDR1 SGDLS, CDR2 YYNGEE. The CDR3 extends over 14 amino acids. CDR3 protein: CASSTGQNNQPQHF. The CDR3 region has the DNA TGTGCCAGCAGCACCGGACAGAACAATCAGCCCCAGCATTTT.

The chain combines TRBV19 with TRBJ2-6; D is unclear. The CDR3 runs to 16 residues. Looked up from germline, CDR1 is LNHDA and CDR2 is SQIVND (reference sequence). V was clipped by 2 bases and J by 1 base, with 9 bases between them. The CDR3, as DNA: TGTGCCAGTAGTATAAGAGCGAGTTCTGGGGCCAACGTCCTGACTTTC. It encodes CASSIRASSGANVLTF.

This rearrangement joins TRBV18 to TRBJ2-3; tentative D call: TRBD2 (5 bases). Trimming removed 4 bases at V and 4 bases at J, with 15 bases between. From germline, CDR1 is KGHSH and CDR2 LQKENI. The CDR3 length is 15 residues. The CDR3: CASSRGAGMADTQYF. CDR3 DNA sequence: TGTGCCAGCTCACGCGGAGCCGGGATGGCAGATACGCAGTATTTT. The full variable domain, its missing parts supplied by reference TRBV18 and TRBJ2-3, is NAGVMQNPRHLVRRRGQEARLRCSPMKGHSHVYWYRQLPEEGLKFMVYLQKENIIDESGMPKERFSAEFPKEGPSILRIQQVVRGDSAAYFCASSRGAGMADTQYFGPGTRLTVL.

The rearrangement joins TRBV6-5 to TRBJ2-7; TRBD1 agrees at 7 bases. This CDR3 is built from 14 residues. Germline lookup yields CDR1 MNHEY and CDR2 SVGAGI. V dropped 7 bases and J dropped 3; count of bases not matched to a gene: 9. This chain's CDR3 is CASTKDRSDYEQYF. The CDR3 DNA is TGTGCCAGCACCAAGGACAGGTCGGACTACGAGCAGTACTTC.

The chain combines TRBV18 with TRBJ2-3; TRBD1 matches 7 bases. The CDR3 is made up of 15 amino acids. V gave up 5 bases and J gave up 0 bases; unmatched junction bases: 5. CDR1 KGHSH and CDR2 LQKENI come from the germline V gene. CDR3 DNA: TGTGCCAGCTCAGGCAGACAGGGCAGCACAGATACGCAGTATTTT. Its translation: CASSGRQGSTDTQYF.

The V gene is TRBV3-1 (or the pseudogene TRBV3-2), the J gene TRBJ2-3; D is perhaps TRBD1 (5 bases). Germline CDR1 is LGHDT and CDR2 is YNNKEL (reference sequence). The CDR3 length is 13 residues. V gave up 2 bases and J gave up 8 bases, with 11 bases separating them. The CDR3 sequence: CASSQRGLVTQYF. CDR3 nucleotide sequence: TGTGCCAGCAGCCAAAGGGGATTAGTTACGCAGTATTTT.

The rearrangement links TRBV5-1 to TRBJ2-5; D might be TRBD1 (5 bases). The V gene lost 2 bases and the J gene lost 3 bases, with 17 bases spanning the gap. The V gene's germline CDR1 is SGHRS and CDR2 YFSETQ. The CDR3 totals 16 residues. In nucleotides, the CDR3 is TGCGCCAGCAGCTTTGGTGGCGTAGGGGTGGAAGAGACCCAGTACTTC. This sequence encodes CASSFGGVGVEETQYF.